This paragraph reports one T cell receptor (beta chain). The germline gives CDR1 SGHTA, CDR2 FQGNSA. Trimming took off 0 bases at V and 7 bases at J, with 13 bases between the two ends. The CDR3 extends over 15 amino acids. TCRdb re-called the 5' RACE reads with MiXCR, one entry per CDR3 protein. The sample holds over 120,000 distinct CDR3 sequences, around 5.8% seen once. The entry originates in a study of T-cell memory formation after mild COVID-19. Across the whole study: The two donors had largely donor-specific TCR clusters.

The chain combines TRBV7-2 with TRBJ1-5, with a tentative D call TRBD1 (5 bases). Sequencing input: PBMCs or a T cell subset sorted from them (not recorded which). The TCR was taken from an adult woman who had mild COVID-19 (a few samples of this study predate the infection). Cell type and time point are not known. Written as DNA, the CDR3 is TGTGCCAGCAGCTTAGCTTCAGGGATGGGCCAGCCCCAGCATTTT. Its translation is CASSLASGMGQPQHF.